Listed below are T cell receptor beta chains from one sample, sequenced in a study of low-dose radiotherapy and immunotherapy resistance in tumors. TCRdb re-called the reads through MiXCR, storing one row per CDR3 protein. The repertoire consists of 40,000 or so distinct CDR3 sequences, with approximately 26% occurring once and the leading ten covering about a tenth. Material: PBMCs, obtained after low-dose radiotherapy plus immunotherapy. These receptors all come from a male donor with prostate cancer. Each CDR3 is given with its conserved first and last residue. A D gene is named only where the DNA matches it firmly. Size tells how often a clone was seen (once, few, many) or the class of an expanded clone, and some rows leave it out.

TRBD2,TRBV18,many,TRBJ2-7,TGTGCCAGCTCACCACAACTTAGCGGGATCTCCTACGAGCAGTACTTC,CASSPQLSGISYEQYF
NA,TRBV28,few,TRBJ1-1,TGTGCCAGCAGTTTATCGGACCTGATCATGAACACTGAAGCTTTCTTT,CASSLSDLIMNTEAFF
TRBD1,TRBV9,NA,TRBJ1-1,TGTGCCAGCAGCGCCGGACAGGGTAAATCGATGAACACTGAAGCTTTCTTT,CASSAGQGKSMNTEAFF
NA,TRBV9,NA,TRBJ1-6,TGTGCCAGCAGCGTGGAGGGGCGCCCAAATTCACCCCTCCACTTT,CASSVEGRPNSPLHF
NA,TRBV3-1,NA,TRBJ2-7,TGTGCCAGCAGCCAAGATCCGGGAATTACCTACGAGCAGTACTTC,CASSQDPGITYEQYF
TRBD1,TRBV9,many,TRBJ2-1,TGTGCCAGCAGCGTATATACCCCGACAGGGGCTGAGCAGTTCTTC,CASSVYTPTGAEQFF
NA,TRBV18,many,TRBJ1-2,TGTGCCAGCTCACCACCGATCGGTAATGGCTACACCTTC,CASSPPIGNGYTF
TRBD2,TRBV29-1,many,TRBJ2-1,TGCAGCGTTCGAGAGCGGGAGCCGTTCTTC,CSVREREPFF
TRBD2,TRBV28,NA,TRBJ2-7,TGTGCCAGCAGTGGTACTAGCGGGGGACGCTCCTACGAGCAGTACTTC,CASSGTSGGRSYEQYF
NA,TRBV7-6,many,TRBJ1-1,TGTGCCAGCACCGGACGGGCGGGCACTGAAGCTTTCTTT,CASTGRAGTEAFF
TRBD2,TRBV20-1,many,TRBJ2-3,TGCAGTGCTTTGAAAATAGGACTAGCGGGAGTTCTAGATACGCAGTATTTT,CSALKIGLAGVLDTQYF
TRBD1,TRBV12-3/TRBV12-4,many,TRBJ2-1,TGTGCCAGCAGTTTTCCCGGGACAGGCCGTGAGCAGTTCTTC,CASSFPGTGREQFF
NA,TRBV25-1,many,TRBJ2-3,TGTGCCAGCAGTCCCCGGCGCAGCACAGATACGCAGTATTTT,CASSPRRSTDTQYF
NA,TRBV30,NA,TRBJ1-1,TGTGCCTGGAGTGTACAAATTGAAGCTTTCTTT,CAWSVQIEAFF
TRBD1,TRBV5-1,NA,TRBJ2-7,TGCGCCAGCAGCCCCAGACGACAGGGCCAGACAGGCGAGCAGTACTTC,CASSPRRQGQTGEQYF
NA,TRBV20-1,many,TRBJ2-2,TGCAGTGCTACCCAGCTAGGGTGGGACACCGGGGAGCTGTTTTTT,CSATQLGWDTGELFF
NA,TRBV2,many,TRBJ2-1,TGTGCCAGCACCGAATTGGTCAGGGAGGATGAGCAGTTCTTC,CASTELVREDEQFF
NA,TRBV10-3,many,TRBJ2-3,TGTGCCATCAAGCCCGACCCCCCGGGAGACATAGATACGCAGTATTTT,CAIKPDPPGDIDTQYF
NA,TRBV29-1,many,TRBJ1-3,TGCAGCGTTGGCGGCGTGAGCTCTGGAAACACCATATATTTT,CSVGGVSSGNTIYF
NA,TRBV6-2/TRBV6-3,many,TRBJ1-1,TGTGCCAGCAGGGTAGACGGCAACACTGAAGCTTTCTTT,CASRVDGNTEAFF
NA,TRBV4-1,many,TRBJ2-3,TGCGCCAGCAGCCAATCCCTCAGCACAGATACGCAGTATTTT,CASSQSLSTDTQYF
TRBD1,TRBV6-8,few,TRBJ1-1,TGTGCCAGCAGCCGGGACAGGGCGGCGTTGAACACTGAAGCTTTCTTT,CASSRDRAALNTEAFF
NA,TRBV19,many,TRBJ1-5,TGTGCCAGTAGTATAGTAGGGGGGAGCAATCAGCCCCAGCATTTT,CASSIVGGSNQPQHF
TRBD1,TRBV3-1,NA,TRBJ1-2,TGTGCCAGCAGGGCCCCCGGGACAGGAAGCGGCTACACCTTC,CASRAPGTGSGYTF
NA,TRBV10-2,many,TRBJ2-1,TGCGCCAGCAGGGGAGGTTACTGGGAGCAGTTCTTC,CASRGGYWEQFF
NA,TRBV3-1,NA,TRBJ2-5,TGTGCCAGCAGCCAGATGGGGCCGCCCCGGGGGACCCAGTACTTC,CASSQMGPPRGTQYF
NA,TRBV7-9,many,TRBJ1-5,TGTGCCAGCAGCTTAGAGCCCGGGGGTCAGCCCCAGCATTTT,CASSLEPGGQPQHF
NA,TRBV6-6,many,TRBJ1-3,TGTGCCAGCAGTTACTCGGGCCTCTCTGGAAACACCATATATTTT,CASSYSGLSGNTIYF
NA,TRBV30,many,TRBJ2-7,TGTGCCTGGAGTGAAAAGCCCTACGAGCAGTACTTC,CAWSEKPYEQYF
NA,TRBV20-1,many,TRBJ2-2,TGCAGTGCTAGAGACCTCAACGGTTTCACTACGGAGGTTACCGGGGAGCTGTTTTTT,CSARDLNGFTTEVTGELFF
TRBD1,TRBV6-1,many,TRBJ2-7,TGTGCCAGCAGGGCTTCGGGACAGGTTAGGAACGAGCAGTACTTC,CASRASGQVRNEQYF
TRBD2,TRBV20-1,few,TRBJ2-1,TGCAGTGCTAGGGAGCGGGGGTACAATGAGCAGTTCTTC,CSARERGYNEQFF
NA,TRBV7-9,many,TRBJ1-2,TGTGCCAGCAGCTTAATAGGGGATGGCTACACCTTC,CASSLIGDGYTF
NA,TRBV5-4,few,TRBJ1-1,TGTGCCAGCAGCTCAGCATCGCGGACGGTTCAGGTAGCTTTCTTT,CASSSASRTVQVAFF
NA,TRBV6-6,many,TRBJ1-4,TGTGCCAGCAGTTTGGGTTTTAATGAAAAACTGTTTTTT,CASSLGFNEKLFF